The sequence of this TCR beta chain was determined in a study of T cell repertoires in cytomegalovirus infection. Study at large: Public TCR beta signatures provided an indication of both CMV infection and a matching HLA type. General observations from the study: There were HLA-C-restricted CMV-specific TCR beta clonotypes dominating the ex vivo response. The study identified carriers of CMV plus the relevant HLA from cumulative public TCR beta family frequency.

To note about this clonotype: The antigen is not known.

V lost 5 bases, J lost 4 bases, and 20 bases lay in between. Germline CDR1 and CDR2: SGHTA and FQGNSA. This CDR3 contains 16 residues. TCRdb reanalysed the reads using MiXCR and keeps one entry per CDR3 protein. The repertoire holds about 60,000 distinct CDR3 sequences, with 20% to 25% as singletons. The receptor's source is a human donor in good health (CMV status not recorded). Some clones in this sample may be carry-over from other donors' samples. This chain uses TRBV7-2 with TRBJ1-2; the D gene is possibly TRBD1 (6 bases). The sequences come from CD8+ T cells from cultured PBMCs, collected from culture after CMV antigen stimulation. The CDR3 protein is CASSPPGGALIYGYTF. CDR3 sequence (DNA): TGTGCCAGCAGCCCTCCCGGGGGGGCGCTTATCTATGGCTACACCTTC.